The 12 T cell receptor beta chains reported below all come from one sample, sequenced in a study of cytomegalovirus exposure and HLA in healthy donors. PCR involved 60 Vbeta and 13 Jbeta primers. Measured with immunoSEQ multiplex PCR; TCRdb has only the in-frame clones, and not every one. Seen here are over 130,000 clones, 80% observed once, and the top ten hold around 2.5%. Sequencing was carried out using PBMCs. All receptors come from a man in his fifties or sixties in good health and CMV-seronegative.

This chain links TRBV5-1 with TRBJ2-3, with 12 nucleotides matching TRBD2. V gave up 4 bases and J gave up 5 bases; unmatched junction bases: 8. This CDR3 is 16 amino acids long. Germline V gene lookup returns CDR1 SGHRS and CDR2 YFSETQ. CDR3 nucleotide sequence: TGCGCCAGCAGCGCAACACTAGCGGGAGGCGGAGATACGCAGTATTTT. Translating gives CASSATLAGGGDTQYF.

J is TRBJ2-5 and V is TRBV5-1; 9 bases match TRBD1. CDR3 length: 14 residues. Germline loops: CDR1 SGHRS, CDR2 YFSETQ. V shed 4 bases, J shed 4 bases, and the junction held 5 bases outside the gene matches. The CDR3 DNA reads as TGCGCCAGCAGCGTTACAGGGGGCCGAGAGACCCAGTACTTC. It yields the protein CASSVTGGRETQYF.

J is TRBJ2-7 and V is TRBV7-9; 14 bases map to TRBD2. J lost 2 bases, V lost 5 bases, and 5 bases had no gene match. The CDR3 contains 16 residues. Germline CDR1 is SEHNR and CDR2 is FQNEAQ (reference sequence). This CDR3 is CASSPRLAGGTYEQYF. In nucleotides, the CDR3 is TGTGCCAGCAGCCCCCGACTAGCGGGAGGGACCTACGAGCAGTACTTC.

V usage is TRBV6-5 and J usage is TRBJ2-7; TRBD2 agrees at 11 bases. This CDR3 has 15 residues. Germline CDR1 is MNHEY and CDR2 is SVGAGI. The V and J ends lost 2 bases and 7 bases, in that order; junction bases with no gene match: 7. The CDR3 DNA reads TGTGCCAGCAGTTACAGTCCTAGCGGGAGGAAGGAGCAGTACTTC. Its translation is CASSYSPSGRKEQYF.

The chain recombines TRBV11-1 with TRBJ1-2; TRBD1 agrees at 8 bases. The CDR3 sequence is 14 residues long. Germline-derived CDR1 and CDR2 are SGHAT and FQDESV (reference sequence). V shed 5 bases, J shed 0 bases, and the junction held 2 bases outside the gene matches. The CDR3 nucleotides read TGTGCCAGCAGCCTGGGACAGGCTAACTATGGCTACACCTTC. As protein: CASSLGQANYGYTF.

The gene calls are TRBV30 and TRBJ1-3; D ambiguous. The length of the CDR3 is 15 residues. CDR1 is GTSNPN, CDR2 SVGIG, per germline (reference sequence). V was trimmed by 4 bases and J by 0 bases, leaving 13 bases between them. CDR3 in amino acids: CAWISQFASGNTIYF. CDR3 in DNA: TGTGCCTGGATTTCACAGTTCGCCTCTGGAAACACCATATATTTT. The full variable domain, its missing parts supplied by reference TRBV30 and TRBJ1-3, is SQTIHQWPATLVQPVGSPLSLECTVEGTSNPNLYWYRQAAGRGLQLLFYSVGIGQISSEVPQNLSASRPQDRQFILSSKKLLLSDSGFYLCAWISQFASGNTIYFGEGSWLTVV.

The rearrangement uses TRBV5-8 and TRBJ2-7; D may be TRBD1 (5 bases). Trimming pared 5 bases from V and 2 bases from J, leaving 14 bases between. There are 14 residues in the CDR3. In germline, CDR1 is SGHTS, CDR2 YDEGEE. CDR3 coding DNA: TGTGCCAGCAGATTTCCGACAGCTCCCTACGAGCAGTACTTC. Protein product: CASRFPTAPYEQYF.

V usage is TRBV9 and J usage is TRBJ2-2; 12 bases map to TRBD2. CDR1 is SGDLS, CDR2 YYNGEE, per germline. The CDR3 totals 16 residues. V shed 2 bases, J shed 4 bases, and the junction held 3 bases outside the gene matches. The CDR3 region has the DNA TGTGCCAGCAGCGTGACTAGCGGGAGATTCACCGGGGAGCTGTTTTTT. It translates to CASSVTSGRFTGELFF.

This clone was observed a few times. The chain carries TRBV5-1 and TRBJ1-1; TRBD1 agrees at 11 bases. This CDR3 region has 14 residues. The germline V gene has CDR1 SGHRS and CDR2 YFSETQ. V lost 4 bases, J lost 2 bases, and 1 base stayed unmatched. The CDR3 reads CASSGQGANTEAFF. In DNA, the CDR3 is TGCGCCAGCAGCGGACAGGGGGCTAACACTGAAGCTTTCTTT.

J is TRBJ2-5 and V is TRBV5-4, with 13 positions matching TRBD2. With 3 bases clipped from V and 7 bases from J, the junction kept 6 bases outside the gene matches. CDR1 SGHNT and CDR2 YYREEE come from the germline V gene (reference sequence). There are 15 residues in the CDR3. In DNA, the CDR3 is TGTGCCAGCAGCTCCGGGACTAGCGGGGACGGGACCCAGTACTTC. Residues: CASSSGTSGDGTQYF. Full variable domain (rest looked up from reference TRBV5-4 and TRBJ2-5): ETGVTQSPTHLIKTRGQQVTLRCSSQSGHNTVSWYQQALGQGPQFIFQYYREEENGRGNFPPRFSGLQFPNYSSELNVNALELDDSALYLCASSSGTSGDGTQYFGPGTRLLVL.

The genes are TRBV5-6 and TRBJ2-5; 10 bases fit TRBD1. The closer fit of TRBJ2-7 to the DNA end suggests the J call may be wrong. The CDR3 runs 15 residues. Per germline, CDR1 SGHDT and CDR2 YYEEEE. The CDR3 DNA sequence: TGTGCCAGCAGGCGGACAGGGGGTAAAGTCTACGAGCAGTACTTC. It specifies CASRRTGGKVYEQYF.

This clone was picked up a small number of times. The J gene is TRBJ1-2, the V gene TRBV2; TRBD1 matches 9 bases. CDR1 is SNHLY and CDR2 is FYNNEI in the germline V gene. Losses at the gene ends were 4 bases for V and 7 bases for J; bases not matched to a gene: 10. The CDR3 runs 15 residues. The CDR3 DNA reads as TGTGCCAGCAGTGCGGACAGGGGAAATTTGGGTGGCTACACCTTC. Translated, it gives CASSADRGNLGGYTF.